Listed here is a single T cell receptor (beta chain). This sample was included in a study of tumor-infiltrating lymphocytes in localized non-small cell lung cancer. Study context: From each patient, both tumor and uninvolved lung, non-adjacent to tumor, were sampled.

Data came from immunoSEQ multiplex PCR; TCRdb stores just in-frame clones and leaves some out. The table shows 9,200 or so clones, with approximately 80% occurring only once. This CDR3 spans 13 amino acids. V lost 5 bases, J lost 0 bases, and 7 bases lay in between. CDR1 and CDR2 (germline): SGHTA, FQGNSA. This sequence was found in a human donor with non-small cell lung cancer. The sequenced sample consisted of uninvolved lung tissue not adjacent to the tumor. The chain recombines TRBV7-2 with TRBJ1-1, with D uncertain. The CDR3 DNA sequence: TGTGCCAGCAGCACTACAGTGAACACTGAAGCTTTCTTT. Its protein product is CASSTTVNTEAFF.